These 11 T cell receptor beta chains were sequenced from one sample in a study of blood T cell repertoires in COVID-19. Sequencing was performed with immunoSEQ multiplex PCR; in TCRdb, only in-frame clones are kept and a portion is missing. The table has approximately 50,000 clones, roughly four fifths seen once. Sequenced input: peripheral blood. The receptors come from a man older than 75 with COVID-19, enrolled during active disease.

The chain is built from TRBV6-1 and TRBJ1-1, with 8 bases fitting TRBD1. The CDR3 runs to 17 residues. J was trimmed by 5 bases and V by 1 base; bases with no gene match: 12. Germline CDR1 is MNHNS and CDR2 is SASEGT. This CDR3 is CASSEGRGPGGPTEAFF. DNA of the CDR3: TGTGCCAGCAGTGAAGGCAGGGGTCCAGGGGGCCCGACTGAAGCTTTCTTT.

The rearrangement links TRBV20-1 to TRBJ1-2; 9 nucleotides agree with TRBD1. V was pared by 3 bases and J by 1 base, with 6 bases of the junction left unmatched. CDR3 length: 15 amino acids. CDR1 and CDR2 from the germline V gene are DFQATT and SNEGSKA (reference sequence). In DNA, the CDR3 is TGCAGTGCTAGTGACGGGACAGGGCTTAACTATGGCTACACCTTC. This codes for CSASDGTGLNYGYTF.

The chain links TRBV7-9 to TRBJ2-5; D is unclear. Germline V gene sequence: CDR1 SEHNR, CDR2 FQNEAQ (reference sequence). The CDR3 spans 15 residues. The germline V and J ends were trimmed by 4 bases and 5 bases, with 17 bases remaining between them. The CDR3 protein is CASSSPGNRRETQYF. The DNA for the CDR3 is TGTGCCAGCAGCTCCCCAGGCAACCGAAGGGAGACCCAGTACTTC.

The chain links TRBV10-3 to TRBJ1-3; tentatively, D is TRBD1 (6 bases). Looked up from germline, CDR1 is ENHRY and CDR2 is SYGVKD. CDR3 size: 16 residues. V lost 0 bases and J lost 3, with 12 bases in between. CDR3 coding DNA: TGTGCCATCAGTGAGTCCCGGGGGGCGGATGGAAACACCATATATTTT. This codes for CAISESRGADGNTIYF.

The CDR3 here is CATSRHDRGYNQPQHF. In DNA, the CDR3 is TGTGCCACCAGCAGACACGACAGGGGCTACAATCAGCCCCAGCATTTT. J is TRBJ1-5 and V is TRBV15, with 8 bases aligning to TRBD1. The CDR3 is made up of 16 amino acids. V was clipped by 2 bases and J by 3 bases; unmatched bases: 6. The germline gives CDR1 LNHNV, CDR2 YYDKDF (reference sequence).

Turning to this clone: Other DNA sequences of this sample code for an identical CDR3. The chain recombines TRBV28 with TRBJ2-7; D is undetermined. Germline-derived CDR1 and CDR2 are MDHEN and SYDVKM. The CDR3 is made up of 12 amino acids. Trimming took 3 bases from V and 3 from J, leaving 6 bases between them. The CDR3 spells CASSFQNYEQYF. The CDR3 coding sequence is TGTGCCAGCAGTTTCCAAAACTACGAGCAGTACTTC.

The chain links TRBV5-1 to TRBJ1-2, with 8 nucleotides matching TRBD1. This CDR3 contains 15 residues. Trimming removed 0 bases from V and 7 bases from J; junction bases left unmatched: 8. In germline, CDR1 is SGHRS, CDR2 YFSETQ. CDR3 region: CASSLGPGQGAGYTF. The CDR3 coding sequence is TGCGCCAGCAGCTTGGGGCCCGGGCAGGGGGCTGGCTACACCTTC.

DNA of the CDR3: TGTGCCAGCAGTTACGGAACAGGGGACGAGCAGTACGTC. Protein sequence: CASSYGTGDEQYV. V usage is TRBV6-5 and J usage is TRBJ2-7; 7 nucleotides align to TRBD1. J gave up 5 bases and V 2 bases, and 3 bases lay outside the gene matches. Germline assignment: CDR1 MNHEY and CDR2 SVGAGI. This CDR3 is 13 amino acids long.

This rearrangement joins TRBV6-2 or TRBV6-3 to TRBJ2-3, with D maybe TRBD2 (7 bases). Germline V gene sequence: CDR1 MNHEY, CDR2 SVGEGT. Trimming removed 2 bases at V and 2 bases at J, with 14 bases between. This CDR3 contains 16 residues. The CDR3 DNA sequence: TGTGCCAGCAGTTACGGGGGGGCAGTCCTCACAGATACGCAGTATTTT. It specifies CASSYGGAVLTDTQYF.

This chain joins TRBV11-3 and TRBJ2-2; no clear D. V lost 6 bases and J 1 base, leaving 3 bases between the germline ends. This CDR3 has 12 residues. CDR1 is SGHNT and CDR2 is YENEEA in the germline V gene. CDR3 coding DNA: TGTGCCAGCAGACAGAACACCGGGGAGCTGTTTTTT. Its translation is CASRQNTGELFF.

A single count supports this clone. The chain is built from TRBV7-2 and TRBJ1-5; 7 bases are shared with TRBD1. V was clipped by 5 bases and J by 7 bases; unmatched bases: 8. Germline-derived CDR1 and CDR2 are SGHTA and FQGNSA. This CDR3 is 14 amino acids long. This CDR3 reads CASSPRTGRQPQHF. In DNA form, the CDR3 reads TGTGCCAGCAGCCCCAGGACAGGTCGCCAGCCCCAGCATTTT.